This TCR beta chain originates from a study of cytomegalovirus exposure and HLA in healthy donors. Findings of the study overall: It was reportedly the case that the classifier diagnosed cytomegalovirus status with high specificity and sensitivity. Accurate prediction of HLA-A and HLA-B alleles (for most subjects) was reportedly achieved from TCR beta sequences. In a later analysis, TCR beta V- and J-gene trimming showed a link to a missense DCLRE1C variant.

V lost 3 bases to trimming and J lost 8 bases; unmatched junction nucleotides: 6. This CDR3 spans 14 amino acids. The germline V gene encodes CDR1 MGHRA and CDR2 YSYEKL. With 60 Vbeta and 13 Jbeta primers, the PCR was carried out. In the authors' methods: An analysis that came later counted tens of millions of unique TCR beta chains, approximately 10 million shared. Produced via immunoSEQ multiplex PCR; TCRdb's table is partial and in-frame only. The V and J calls and clone size come from that table; D and trimming were worked out from the DNA. The sample includes about 130,000 clones, over 60% of them seen just once. Regarding this clone: The target antigen is unknown.

Material: PBMCs. The chain uses TRBV4-1 and TRBJ1-2, with 10 bases lining up with TRBD1. This clonotype originated in a woman aged 40 to 55 in good health and CMV-seropositive. CDR3 sequence (DNA): TGCGCCAGCAGCCACCCCGGGACAGGGGAAGGCTACACCTTC. This gives the protein CASSHPGTGEGYTF.